This T cell receptor (beta chain) derives from a study of regulatory T cells in long-lasting Graves disease. Building of the TCR beta libraries involved iRepertoire HTBI primers and Arm-PCR of CDR3 regions. TCRdb reanalysed the multiplex PCR reads using MiXCR and keeps one entry per CDR3 protein. The table has 600,000 to 650,000 distinct CDR3 sequences, about 16% seen once. The CDR3 has 23 amino acids. Looked up from germline, CDR1 is SGHRS and CDR2 is YFSETQ. V lost 0 bases and J lost 3; bases outside the gene matches: 18. Time point here: newly diagnosed GD, antithyroid drugs for less than 3 months. RNA extracted from PBMCs served as the sequencing template. The sample also formed part of further work on T cells in Graves' hyperthyroidism and ophthalmopathy.

This sample comprised peripheral blood mononuclear cells (PBMCs), obtained at new diagnosis, from a patient treated with antithyroid drugs. The chain is built from TRBV5-1 and TRBJ2-2; 15 bases are a match to TRBD2. The TCR sequence derives from a woman aged 25 to 39 with Graves disease. CDR3: CASSLEGWVLPGLAGGDTGELFF. The CDR3 DNA is TGCGCCAGCAGCTTGGAAGGCTGGGTCCTACCGGGACTAGCGGGGGGTGACACCGGGGAGCTGTTTTTT.